Below, one TCR beta chain is given with its context. Its antigen is unknown. The sample comes from a study of Tregs in tolerant kidney transplant recipients. Whole-study findings and limits: This study did not directly address biological reproducibility.

TCRdb keeps only in-frame clones here, not all; method: immunoSEQ multiplex PCR. The sample records approximately 60,000 clones, more than 70% being singletons. V was trimmed by 1 base and J by 4 bases, leaving 14 bases between them. CDR3 size: 14 residues. Germline values: CDR1 SQVTM, CDR2 ANQGSEA. Unstimulated Tregs (CD4+CD25+CD127-) and CD4+CD25- non-Tregs were sorted from PBMCs. The chain uses TRBV29-1 and TRBJ2-7, with D perhaps TRBD1 (5 bases). This receptor was obtained from a human donor in good health. Sequencing used CD4+ T cells from blood. This CDR3 reads CSVEGWGAGYEQYF. The CDR3 nucleotides read TGCAGCGTTGAAGGGTGGGGCGCCGGGTACGAGCAGTACTTC.